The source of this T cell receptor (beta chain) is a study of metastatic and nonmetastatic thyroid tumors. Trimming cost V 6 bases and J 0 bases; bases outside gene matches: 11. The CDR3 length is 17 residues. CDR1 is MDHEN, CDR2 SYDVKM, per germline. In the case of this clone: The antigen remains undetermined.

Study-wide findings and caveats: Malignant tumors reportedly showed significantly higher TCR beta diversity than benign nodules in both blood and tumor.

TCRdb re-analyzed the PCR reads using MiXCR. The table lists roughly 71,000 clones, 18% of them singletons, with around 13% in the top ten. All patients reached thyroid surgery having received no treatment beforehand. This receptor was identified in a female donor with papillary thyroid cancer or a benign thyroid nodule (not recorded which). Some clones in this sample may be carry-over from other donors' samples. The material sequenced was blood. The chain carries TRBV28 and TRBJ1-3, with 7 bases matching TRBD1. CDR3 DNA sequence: TGTGCCAGCAGCGACTGGACAGGCGATCGCTCTGGAAACACCATATATTTT. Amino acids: CASSDWTGDRSGNTIYF.